These 8 T cell receptor beta chains were sequenced from one sample in a study of shared clonotypes between healthy human individuals. Assay: immunoSEQ multiplex PCR; the TCRdb copy retains only in-frame clones and omits some. The sample records hundreds of thousands of clones, less than 85% being singletons. The sample consisted of memory CD4+ T cells sorted from blood. This sample's subset: CD45RA-negative fraction. These TCRs come from a woman aged 30 to 39 in good health.

The chain links TRBV2 to TRBJ2-3; maybe TRBD2 (6 bases). CDR3 length equals 12 residues. CDR1 and CDR2 from the germline V gene are SNHLY and FYNNEI. V was clipped by 1 base and J by 10 bases, with 9 bases between them. CDR3 loop: CASSEETRAQYF. The CDR3 nucleotides are TGTGCCAGCAGTGAAGAGACTAGAGCGCAGTATTTT.

The chain recombines TRBV5-8 with TRBJ1-4, with D possibly TRBD1 on 5 matching bases. The V gene lost 7 bases and the J gene lost 5 bases, with 18 bases spanning the gap. Germline V gene data show CDR1 as SGHTS and CDR2 as YDEGEE. CDR3 length: 15 residues. The CDR3 coding sequence is TGTGCCAGCGGATTAAACACCGGGGCAAATGAAAAACTGTTTTTT. Protein product: CASGLNTGANEKLFF.

The J gene is TRBJ2-3, the V gene TRBV7-6, with 12 positions matching TRBD2. CDR1 and CDR2 from the germline V gene are SGHVS and FNYEAQ. The CDR3 is 16 residues long. Trimming removed 1 base from V and 4 bases from J; junction bases left unmatched: 3. The CDR3 DNA follows: TGTGCCAGCAGCTTAGGACTAGCGGGAGTGTCAGATACGCAGTATTTT. As protein: CASSLGLAGVSDTQYF.

In this sample, this clone turned up many times. V usage is TRBV19 and J usage is TRBJ2-3, with TRBD1 as a possible D gene (5 bases). V was trimmed by 3 bases and J by 4 bases, leaving 26 bases between them. The length of the CDR3 is 19 residues. The germline V gene encodes CDR1 LNHDA and CDR2 SQIVND (reference sequence). In DNA, the CDR3 is TGTGCCAGTAGTATCTCGTTAAGGACATCAGACCCAAATGCAGATACGCAGTATTTT. This encodes CASSISLRTSDPNADTQYF.

Comments on this clone: This sample also contains other DNA sequences that code for the same CDR3. The chain links TRBV5-1 to TRBJ1-5, with D maybe TRBD1 (6 bases). Germline loops: CDR1 SGHRS, CDR2 YFSETQ. The CDR3 has 14 amino acids. V lost 4 bases, J lost 2 bases, and 10 bases lay in between. The CDR3 reads CASSIQGGNQPQHF. CDR3 DNA: TGCGCCAGCAGCATACAGGGCGGCAATCAGCCCCAGCATTTT.

This clone was counted only a few times. The chain recombines TRBV7-9 with TRBJ2-2, with D unclear. From germline, CDR1 is SEHNR and CDR2 FQNEAQ (reference sequence). The CDR3 totals 14 residues. Trimming pared 0 bases from V and 3 bases from J, leaving 5 bases between. The CDR3 DNA follows: TGTGCCAGCAGCTTAGCAGGGTACACCGGGGAGCTGTTTTTT. Protein product: CASSLAGYTGELFF. Variable domain in full (rest from reference TRBV7-9 and TRBJ2-2): DTGVSQNPRHKITKRGQNVTFRCDPISEHNRLYWYRQTLGQGPEFLTYFQNEAQLEKSRLLSDRFSAERPKGSFSTLEIQRTEQGDSAMYLCASSLAGYTGELFFGEGSRLTVL.

The V gene is TRBV7-2, the J gene TRBJ1-5; tentative D call: TRBD1 (5 bases). The V end lost 5 bases, the J end lost 9 bases, and 14 bases lay between the germline ends. The CDR3 is made up of 13 amino acids. Germline-derived CDR1 and CDR2 are SGHTA and FQGNSA. CDR3 sequence (DNA): TGTGCCAGCAGCCGAGGGGTGGAGGGGCCCCAGCATTTT. Translation: CASSRGVEGPQHF.

With regard to this clone: Other DNA sequences in the same sample also yield this CDR3. The V and J genes are TRBV11-2 and TRBJ2-5; D unresolved. V was shortened by 2 bases and J by 5 bases, with 9 bases between the two germline ends. The CDR3 sequence is 13 residues long. From germline, CDR1 is SGHAT and CDR2 FQNNGV. The CDR3 spells CASSLTGTETQYF. For the CDR3, the DNA is TGTGCCAGCAGCTTAACGGGCACGGAGACCCAGTACTTC.